Sequencing of this T cell receptor (beta chain) was carried out in a study of CD8 T cells in Susac syndrome (dated by TCRdb to the late 2010s). The study in broad terms: Repertoire sequencing was used to test whether CD8+ T cell activation and differentiation in Susac syndrome was antigen driven. General conclusions and limits of the study: The TCR sequencing and HLA analysis was acknowledged to have included a relatively small number of individuals.

Peripheral blood CD8+ and CD4+ T cells from healthy donors, Susac syndrome patients and multiple sclerosis patients were profiled by high-throughput TCR beta sequencing. Healthy donors were age- and sex-matched controls. Bulk CD8+ and CD4+ T cells were purified by magnetic negative isolation, whereas CD8+ TEMRA cells were enriched by FACS. Blood was collected in EDTA tubes and processed within 24 hours, with PBMCs isolated through density gradient centrifugation. PBMCs destined for TCR sequencing were cryopreserved in liquid nitrogen and later thawed in a 37 °C water bath. Purity of sorted or isolated CD4+, CD8+ and CD8+ TEMRA cells was at least 90%. On this clonotype: Its antigen is not yet known. The record has no base qualities; no much larger clone is one base away.

RNA was extracted with the RNeasy kit and 0.5 to 1 ug was reverse transcribed using random hexamers. The immunoSEQ multiplex PCR assay, covering 54 Vbeta and 13 Jbeta segments, was used to amplify TCR beta CDR3 regions. To correct PCR amplification bias, a synthetic template baseline was used for both primer optimization and computational correction. In the authors' own workflow: Reads were assigned to V, D and J genes according to IMGT and analyzed in immunoSEQ Analyzer, with only productive sequences retained. Clonality was calculated as one minus the Shannon entropy normalized by log2 of the number of productive unique sequences. For each patient and control, public and private clones were evaluated among the 100 most prevalent clones. Clones were defined as Susac-specific when absent from the healthy and MS cohorts, from over 950 published viral clones and from other ImmuneACCESS disease sequences. The public reads were reanalyzed by TCRdb: fastp trimming at Q25, MiXCR alignment, in-frame beta chains only. Every distinct CDR3 protein forms one entry, paired with its most common genes and DNA. The V and J calls here are based on TCRdb, not the publication. In all, the sample holds 150,000 to 200,000 distinct CDR3 sequences, and about 90% of those were seen once. 0.065% to 0.1% of the sample goes to the ten largest clones.

For CDR1 and CDR2, the germline V gene (reference sequence) lists LNHDA and SQIVND. Clipping removes 4 bases from V and 4 bases from J, with 7 as the unmatched junction base count. Reading from cysteine to phenylalanine, the CDR3 counts 15 amino acids. CDR3 DNA only is kept here, 45 bases in frame from base 1. The TCR comes from a human donor in good health. Recombination connected TRBV19 to TRBJ1-5; 7 central bases correspond to TRBD1. The sequencing sample was made of CD4+ T cells from PBMCs. The DNA is TGTGCCAGTAGTAGTCCACAGGGGTGGAATCAGCCCCAGCATTTT. This encodes CASSSPQGWNQPQHF.